This record looks at one T cell receptor (beta chain) sequence and its context. The clone's antigen remains unknown. No base quality information exists; no much larger clone differs at one position. The iRepertoire nested amplicon-rescue multiplex PCR (arm-PCR) platform was used to amplify TCR alpha and beta CDR3 regions from RNA. The input for one-step reverse transcription and amplification was roughly 100-450 ng of either tissue mRNA or PBMC total RNA. Following bead purification, Illumina adapters were added by a secondary multiplex PCR, and the libraries were gel-purified between 200 and 400 bp. Libraries carried internal 6-nucleotide barcodes used for demultiplexing. Libraries were sequenced on an Illumina MiSeq with 2x220 or 2x250 nucleotide paired-end reads. The study's own analysis went as follows. Paired reads were merged using FLASH 1.2.11 and were aligned to the GRCh37 human genome using BWA-MEM, after which TRA and TRB reads were extracted. An IMGT-derived reference of cassette sequences and CDR3 motifs, with pseudogenes included, was used for V and J assignment. Reads were translated in three frames, and productive CDR3s were defined as those with a C...FGXG motif and no stop codons. Clonotypes were defined as unique combinations of V-J cassette pair and CDR3 amino acid sequence. Filtering of reads was based on Hamming distance, with the threshold set by the sequence error rate of each sample in mapped regions. TCRdb reprocessing: public reads trimmed at Q25 with fastp, clones called with MiXCR, in-frame beta chains kept. Rows are unified per CDR3 protein, each entry keeping the most common DNA and genes. For this entry, the V and J calls and clone size follow TCRdb and not the study's own pipeline. The sample table holds about 400,000 distinct CDR3 sequences, of which 41% were seen once. Of the sample, more than 10% falls within the top ten clones.

Between the V and J ends, shortened by 2 bases and 8 bases respectively, the junction contains 9 bases. The germline V gene provides CDR1 SGHTA and CDR2 FQGNSA. Including the terminal cysteine and phenylalanine, the CDR3 comprises 13 residues. Left in the record is the CDR3 DNA by itself, 39 bases read in frame from the first base. The entry originates in a study of glioma-infiltrating T cells (dated by TCRdb to about 2016). Notes on the research overall: Low-grade gliomas were represented by WHO grade II oligodendrogliomas or astrocytomas, and glioblastomas were represented by WHO grade IV tumors that were sampled at initial rather than recurrent diagnosis. Before surgery, glioma patients were given dexamethasone for six or fewer days. The sequencing target for blood libraries was about 4.5- to 10-fold coverage of about 960,000 peripheral T cells. To measure divergence between tissue and blood T-cell populations, each tissue-infiltrating repertoire was compared with the peripheral blood repertoire of the same patient. The paired cohort was made up of three low-grade glioma patients, about 8 primary glioblastoma patients and three non-glioma patients who contributed non-neoplastic brain tissue. TCR alpha- and beta-chain repertoires were sequenced from glioma tissue, non-neoplastic brain tissue and matched peripheral blood mononuclear cells. Paper-wide results and their limitations: VJ-independent divergence between tissue and blood was found to be below expectation in non-neoplastic patients but above expectation in all gliomas, particularly low-grade gliomas. Very few CDR3 sequences were shared between tissue and blood, attributed to high CDR3 diversity and limited sampling. Patients with low tissue-blood divergence were marked by a signature set of shared blood CDR3 motifs, and this signature set was depleted in highly divergent patients. The group comparisons were based on small numbers of patients: three non-neoplastic, three low-grade glioma and several glioblastoma patients.

Surgical brain or tumor specimens were cryofrozen in liquid nitrogen immediately after resection, and peripheral blood cells were collected concurrently. The sample taken for sequencing was glioma tissue, nonneoplastic brain tissue, or PBMCs (not recorded which). The chain joins TRBV7-2 to TRBJ1-4; TRBD1 might be the D gene, on 5 matching bases. This receptor was identified in a human donor with low-grade glioma or glioblastoma, undergoing nonglioma brain surgery, or in good health (not recorded which). The CDR3: CASSLSRGEKLFF. The base sequence is TGTGCCAGCAGCTTAAGTCGGGGCGAAAAACTGTTTTTT.